Below, 3 T cell receptor beta chains from the same sample are listed, as sequenced in a study of immune evolution from preneoplasia to lung adenocarcinoma. Some clones are missing from TCRdb's copy, which holds only in-frame ones; the method was immunoSEQ multiplex PCR. The sample consists of about 12,000 clones, about 83% of them appearing once. The specimen was FFPE tissue from an adenomatous hyperplasia lung lesion. Noted subset: atypical adenomatous hyperplasia (AAH), lung preneoplasia. These receptors originate from a person between 50 and 69 years old with lung adenocarcinoma.

The chain is built from TRBV7-6 and TRBJ1-5, with D possibly being TRBD1 (5 bases). The V gene's germline CDR1 is SGHVS and CDR2 FNYEAQ. V lost 5 bases and J 7 bases, leaving 12 bases between the germline ends. The CDR3 sequence is 13 residues long. For the CDR3, the DNA is TGTGCCAGCAGCCTGGGGGGGATACAGCCCCAGCATTTT. Its translation: CASSLGGIQPQHF.

The genes are TRBV29-1 and TRBJ2-1; 10 bases map to TRBD2. The CDR3 has 14 residues. Trimming took 6 bases from V and 6 from J; bases not matched to a gene: 8. Per germline, CDR1 SQVTM and CDR2 ANQGSEA. The CDR3 nucleotides read TGCAGCGTCCAAGGGGCTAGCGGGAGCAATGAGCAGTTCTTC. This gives the protein CSVQGASGSNEQFF.

The CDR3 DNA follows: TGTGCCAGCAGCTTTACGGGGCTCGGCACAGATACGCAGTATTTT. It yields the protein CASSFTGLGTDTQYF. The rearrangement links TRBV5-5 to TRBJ2-3; D may match TRBD1 or TRBD2 (5 bases each). The length of the CDR3 is 15 residues. V shed 2 bases and J shed 1 base, with 11 bases lying between them. Germline CDR1 SGHKS, CDR2 YYEKEE (reference sequence).